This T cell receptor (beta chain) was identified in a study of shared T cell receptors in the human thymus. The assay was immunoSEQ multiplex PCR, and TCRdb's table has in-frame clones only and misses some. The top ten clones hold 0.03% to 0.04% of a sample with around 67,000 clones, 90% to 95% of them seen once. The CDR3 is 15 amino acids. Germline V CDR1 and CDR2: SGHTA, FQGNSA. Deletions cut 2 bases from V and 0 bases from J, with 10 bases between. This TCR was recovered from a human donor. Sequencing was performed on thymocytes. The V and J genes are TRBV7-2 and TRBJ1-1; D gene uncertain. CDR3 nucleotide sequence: TGTGCCAGCAGCTTAATCTACTTAATGAACACTGAAGCTTTCTTT. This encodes CASSLIYLMNTEAFF. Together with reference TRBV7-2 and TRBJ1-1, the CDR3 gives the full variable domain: GAGVSQSPSNKVTEKGKDVELRCDPISGHTALYWYRQSLGQGLEFLIYFQGNSAPDKSGLPSDRFSAERTGGSVSTLTIQRTQQEDSAVYLCASSLIYLMNTEAFFGQGTRLTVV.